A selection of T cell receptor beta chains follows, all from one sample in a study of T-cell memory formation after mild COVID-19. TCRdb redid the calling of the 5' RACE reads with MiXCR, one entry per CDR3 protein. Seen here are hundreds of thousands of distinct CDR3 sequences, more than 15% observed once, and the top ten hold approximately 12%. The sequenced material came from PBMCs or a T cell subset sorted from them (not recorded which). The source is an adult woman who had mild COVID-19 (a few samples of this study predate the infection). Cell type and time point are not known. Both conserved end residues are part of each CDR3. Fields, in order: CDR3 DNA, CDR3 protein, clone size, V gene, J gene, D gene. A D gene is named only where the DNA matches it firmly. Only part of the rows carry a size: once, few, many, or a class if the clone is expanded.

TGTGCCAGCTCACCGGGACTAGCGGGTTCCCAAGAGACCCAGTACTTC	CASSPGLAGSQETQYF	NA	TRBV18	TRBJ2-5	TRBD2
TGTGCCAGTAGTATAGGCAGGGCTGACACAGATACGCAGTATTTT	CASSIGRADTDTQYF	NA	TRBV19	TRBJ2-3	NA
TGTGCCAGCAGCTTGGCCTCCACTGAAGCTTTCTTT	CASSLASTEAFF	many	TRBV7-9	TRBJ1-1	NA
TGTGCCAGCAGACCCCGGGGCTCCTACAATGAGCAGTTCTTC	CASRPRGSYNEQFF	many	TRBV27	TRBJ2-1	NA
TGTGCCAGCAGGGGAAGGGGCTCCGGGGAGCTGTTTTTT	CASRGRGSGELFF	NA	TRBV2	TRBJ2-2	NA
TGTGCCACGGGACCCGACAAAAACATTCAGTACTTC	CATGPDKNIQYF	few	TRBV6-5	TRBJ2-4	NA
TGCAGCGCCAAGTGGGGACAGCTCCAGCATTTT	CSAKWGQLQHF	NA	TRBV29-1	TRBJ1-5	TRBD1
TGTGCCAGCAGTTTGAACAGGGGAGGTTCAGGGTTGAACTCCTACGAGCAGTACTTC	CASSLNRGGSGLNSYEQYF	few	TRBV6-6	TRBJ2-7	NA
TGTGCCAGCAGCCTAGACAGGGGATTATTTTACGAGCAGTACTTC	CASSLDRGLFYEQYF	few	TRBV11-1	TRBJ2-7	TRBD1
TGTGCCAGCAGCGCCCAGGATTGGCCTCTATCCGTCTATGGCTACACCTTC	CASSAQDWPLSVYGYTF	NA	TRBV9	TRBJ1-2	NA
TGTGCCAGCAGTCTCAATTCCCCCGAAGAGACCCAGTACTTC	CASSLNSPEETQYF	few	TRBV27	TRBJ2-5	NA
TGCGCCAGCAGCCAAGAAGAGGGACAGGGAGGGACTGAAGCTTTCTTT	CASSQEEGQGGTEAFF	NA	TRBV4-3	TRBJ1-1	TRBD1
TGTGCCAGCAGTTACTCGCGGGACACAGAGACCCAGTACTTC	CASSYSRDTETQYF	few	TRBV6-5	TRBJ2-5	NA
TGTGCCTGGAGCGTTGGGACTAGCAGTTACAATGAGCAGTTCTTC	CAWSVGTSSYNEQFF	NA	TRBV30	TRBJ2-1	TRBD2
TGTGCCAGCAGCTTGGGACTTAGCGGGGGGGCGAGCAATGAGCAGTTCTTC	CASSLGLSGGASNEQFF	few	TRBV5-4	TRBJ2-1	TRBD2
TGTGCCAGCAGAGCCCAGAGCTCCTACGAGCAGTACTTC	CASRAQSSYEQYF	many	TRBV5-4	TRBJ2-7	NA
TGTGCCACCAGTGACGTAGCGGGAGGGCACAATGAGCAGTTCTTC	CATSDVAGGHNEQFF	few	TRBV24-1	TRBJ2-1	TRBD2
TGTGCCAGCAGCCAGGAGTTGGGCCCCGGTGAGCAGTACTTC	CASSQELGPGEQYF	NA	TRBV3-1	TRBJ2-7	NA
TGTGCCAGCAGCCCTTTAAGGGGGGGGAGCTTAGTCCATGAGCAGTTCTTC	CASSPLRGGSLVHEQFF	many	TRBV3-1	TRBJ2-1	NA
TGTGCCAGCAGTGCGGGACAGGGTGGGAGACCCCAGTACTTC	CASSAGQGGRPQYF	NA	TRBV2	TRBJ2-5	TRBD1
TGTGCCAGCAGCTCAAAGGGGTCGGGACAGGGGAACACCGGGGAGCTGTTTTTT	CASSSKGSGQGNTGELFF	few	TRBV3-1	TRBJ2-2	TRBD1
TGCGCCAGCAGCGTCCTGACAGGTCTACAGAACACTGAAGCTTTCTTT	CASSVLTGLQNTEAFF	NA	TRBV5-1	TRBJ1-1	NA
TGTGCCAGCAGTCCAACAGGGGGGAAAGCTGGAAACACCATATATTTT	CASSPTGGKAGNTIYF	NA	TRBV12-3/TRBV12-4	TRBJ1-3	TRBD1
TGTGCCAGCAGCCGCTGGACAGGGGGCTGGACTGAAGCTTTCTTT	CASSRWTGGWTEAFF	few	TRBV7-9	TRBJ1-1	TRBD1